Presented here are 8 T cell receptor beta chains from one specimen sequenced in a study of blood T cell repertoires in COVID-19. Sequenced by immunoSEQ multiplex PCR; TCRdb stores in-frame clones only, minus some. The sample lists around 190,000 clones; 88% were seen once. The sequenced sample was peripheral blood. These receptors all stem from a human donor in a cohort sampled during active COVID-19.

This chain links TRBV19 with TRBJ2-1, with a weak D call TRBD1 (6 bases). Germline assignment: CDR1 LNHDA and CDR2 SQIVND (reference sequence). V was shortened by 0 bases and J by 4 bases, with 13 bases between the two germline ends. The CDR3 runs to 16 residues. The CDR3 is CASSIERGGAYNEQFF. In nucleotides, the CDR3 is TGTGCCAGTAGTATAGAACGAGGGGGAGCTTACAATGAGCAGTTCTTC. Looking up the rest from reference TRBV19 and TRBJ2-1 gives the full variable domain: DGGITQSPKYLFRKEGQNVTLSCEQNLNHDAMYWYRQDPGQGLRLIYYSQIVNDFQKGDIAEGYSVSREKKESFPLTVTSAQKNPTAFYLCASSIERGGAYNEQFFGPGTRLTVL.

This rearrangement joins TRBV5-4 to TRBJ2-7, with 9 bases identical to TRBD1. From germline, CDR1 is SGHNT and CDR2 YYREEE (reference sequence). J was trimmed by 2 bases and V by 0 bases; bases with no gene match: 6. CDR3 size: 16 residues. This chain's CDR3 is CASSLGPTGGAYEQYF. The DNA of the CDR3 is TGTGCCAGCAGCTTGGGTCCGACAGGGGGAGCCTACGAGCAGTACTTC.

V and J are TRBV9 and TRBJ1-1, with TRBD1 matching over 12 bases. CDR1 is SGDLS and CDR2 is YYNGEE in the germline V gene. CDR3 length: 18 amino acids. Trimming removed 0 bases from V and 4 bases from J; junction bases left unmatched: 10. The CDR3 here is CASSVGRGQGARGTEAFF. The CDR3, as DNA: TGTGCCAGCAGCGTAGGTAGGGGACAGGGGGCGAGGGGCACTGAAGCTTTCTTT.

The chain joins TRBV4-3 to TRBJ2-3, with TRBD2 as a possible D gene (6 bases). The CDR3 consists of 17 residues. From germline, CDR1 is LGHNA and CDR2 YSLEER. Trimming took 0 bases from V and 6 from J, leaving 19 bases between them. The CDR3 spells CASSQDLGGGRWDTQYF. DNA of the CDR3: TGCGCCAGCAGCCAAGATCTCGGGGGAGGCCGCTGGGATACGCAGTATTTT.

V usage is TRBV6-5 and J usage is TRBJ2-7; 12 bases match TRBD2. Germline lookup yields CDR1 MNHEY and CDR2 SVGAGI. The CDR3 runs to 16 residues. V trimming: 4 bases; J trimming: 3 bases; junction bases outside the gene matches: 7. The CDR3 sequence is CASSLLAGGSIYEQYF. CDR3 DNA sequence: TGTGCCAGCAGTTTACTAGCGGGGGGTTCAATCTACGAGCAGTACTTC.

This chain links TRBV12-5 with TRBJ2-7; TRBD1 matches at 8 bases. CDR3 length: 14 amino acids. J gave up 5 bases and V 4 bases, and 7 bases lay outside the gene matches. The germline V gene has CDR1 LGHNT and CDR2 FRNRAP. The CDR3 region is CASGSRTGRNEQYF. CDR3 nucleotide sequence: TGTGCTAGTGGTTCCCGGACAGGGCGGAACGAGCAGTACTTC. Full variable domain (missing parts from reference TRBV12-5 and TRBJ2-7): DARVTQTPRHKVTEMGQEVTMRCQPILGHNTVFWYRQTMMQGLELLAYFRNRAPLDDSGMPKDRFSAEMPDATLATLKIQPSEPRDSAVYFCASGSRTGRNEQYFGPGTRLTVT.

This sequence joins TRBV6-5 and TRBJ2-5; possibly TRBD2 for D (5 bases). Germline CDR1 and CDR2: MNHEY and SVGAGI. There are 14 residues in the CDR3. Trimming took 6 bases from V and 1 from J, leaving 12 bases between them. CDR3 coding DNA: TGTGCCAGCAGCCTAGGACTCCGCCAAGAGACCCAGTACTTC. Residues: CASSLGLRQETQYF.

This rearrangement joins TRBV28 to TRBJ1-5; 9 nucleotides agree with TRBD1. This CDR3 spans 16 amino acids. V shed 6 bases, J shed 5 bases, and the junction held 11 bases outside the gene matches. Per germline, CDR1 MDHEN and CDR2 SYDVKM. This chain's CDR3 is CASRSVGTGLDQPQHF. The CDR3 bases are TGTGCCAGCAGGTCGGTCGGGACAGGGTTAGATCAGCCCCAGCATTTT.